A selection of T cell receptor beta chains follows, all from one sample in a study of blood T cell repertoires in COVID-19. Here immunoSEQ multiplex PCR was the method, and the copy in TCRdb shows in-frame clones only, minus some. The sample includes about 210,000 clones, around 81% of them seen just once. Sequencing was performed on PBMCs or T cells enriched from blood (not recorded which). The receptors come from a man younger than 45 with acute COVID-19. Both conserved end residues are part of each CDR3. A D gene is named only where the DNA matches it firmly. Clone size, where shown, is once, few, many, or a class for clones that have expanded.

.,TRBJ1-5,.,TRBV6-5,TGTGCCAGCAGGCCACAGGGTTTACAGCCCCAGCATTTT,CASRPQGLQPQHF
.,TRBJ1-3,many,TRBV6-5,TGTGCCAGCAGTTACTCGAGGCCCTCTGGAAACACCATATATTTT,CASSYSRPSGNTIYF
TRBD2,TRBJ2-3,.,TRBV5-4,TGTGCCAGCAGTCCGGGACTAGCGGGGGCCCGAATAGGGTTT,CASSPGLAGARIGF
.,TRBJ1-4,.,TRBV5-4,TGTGCCAGCAGCTTGGGGCAGGCGGGGGGAATTGGAAAACTGTTTTTT,CASSLGQAGGIGKLFF
TRBD1,TRBJ1-2,.,TRBV23-1,TGCGCCAGCCCTCTGGGACAGGTTAACTATGGCTACACCTTC,CASPLGQVNYGYTF
.,TRBJ1-1,.,TRBV6-5,TGTGCCAGCAGTTACTCGAACAGATACACTGAAGCTTTCTTT,CASSYSNRYTEAFF
.,TRBJ1-3,.,TRBV3-1/TRBV3-2,TGTGCCAGCAAACCGGAGAACTCTGGAAACACCATATATTTT,CASKPENSGNTIYF
.,TRBJ2-1,.,TRBV5-1,TGCGCCAGCAGCTTGACGGCAGGCGACTACAATGAGCAGTTCTTC,CASSLTAGDYNEQFF
.,TRBJ2-7,.,TRBV6-1,TGTGCCAGCAGTGAAGCGGGGGCAGAGTTCGAGCAGTACTTC,CASSEAGAEFEQYF
.,TRBJ1-2,.,TRBV7-9,TGTGCCAGCAGCTTGGTCGGTTGGGAGTCATATGGCTACACCTTC,CASSLVGWESYGYTF
TRBD2,TRBJ2-5,.,TRBV11-2,TGTGCCAGCAGCGAGGGACTAGCGGGGAGGTTCCAAGAGACCCAGTACTTC,CASSEGLAGRFQETQYF
TRBD2,TRBJ2-1,.,TRBV27,TGTGCCAGCACCGAAATGGGGACTAGCGGGGGACCGAGCTCCTACAATGAGCAGTTCTTC,CASTEMGTSGGPSSYNEQFF
TRBD1,TRBJ1-5,.,TRBV7-6,TGTGCCAGCAGCAAGGGACAGGGTAGCAATCAGCCCCAGCATTTT,CASSKGQGSNQPQHF
.,TRBJ2-5,.,TRBV29-1,TGCAGCGTCGGACAGAGCCAAGAGACCCAGTACTTC,CSVGQSQETQYF
TRBD2,TRBJ2-7,.,TRBV13,TGTGCCCGCAGCGGGGGGGGACTAGCGGGGGGGAGCGACGAGCAGTACTTC,CARSGGGLAGGSDEQYF
.,TRBJ1-3,.,TRBV15,TGTGCCACCAGCACCCTCCAGACCGGGAGCTCTGGAAACACCATATATTTT,CATSTLQTGSSGNTIYF
TRBD1,TRBJ2-2,few,TRBV6-1,TGTGCCAGCAGTGAAAAGGGACAGAGAAACACCGGGGAGCTGTTTTTT,CASSEKGQRNTGELFF
.,TRBJ2-7,.,TRBV27,TGTGCCAGCAACCTAAACCGGGACACTTTATCCTACGAGCAGTACTTC,CASNLNRDTLSYEQYF
.,TRBJ2-6,.,TRBV4-2,TGTGCCAGCAGGCAGATCACGGGGGATAGCTCTGGGGCCAACGTCCTGACTTTC,CASRQITGDSSGANVLTF
.,TRBJ2-4,.,TRBV11-2,TGTGCCAGCAGCTTAGTTGGGGGGATTCAGTACTTC,CASSLVGGIQYF
.,TRBJ2-3,.,TRBV27,TGTGCCAGCGCGGATTCCACAGATACGCAGTATTTT,CASADSTDTQYF
.,TRBJ1-2,few,TRBV6-5,TGTGCCAGCACTCCCCCCGGGTCTCATGGCTACACCTTC,CASTPPGSHGYTF
TRBD2,TRBJ2-5,.,TRBV11-2,TGTGCCAGCAGCTTAGATCCAATAGGGCTAGCGGGGGAAGAGACCCAGTACTTC,CASSLDPIGLAGEETQYF
TRBD1,TRBJ2-7,.,TRBV7-6,TGTGCCAGCAGCTCCGGGACAGGACCCTACGAGCAGTACTTC,CASSSGTGPYEQYF
.,TRBJ1-1,.,TRBV12-3/TRBV12-4,TGTGCCAGCAAGAGGGGGAGTTCCACTGAAGCTTTCTTT,CASKRGSSTEAFF
.,TRBJ1-4,once,TRBV5-1,TGCGCCAGCAGCTTGGGTGGGCAGAATGAAAAACTGTTTTTT,CASSLGGQNEKLFF
.,TRBJ1-1,few,TRBV5-1,TGCGCCAGCAGCTCTTGGGGAGATGGCACTGAAGCTTTCTTT,CASSSWGDGTEAFF
.,TRBJ2-3,.,TRBV2,TGTGCCAGCAGTGAGTCGGGAAGCAGAACAGATACGCAGTATTTT,CASSESGSRTDTQYF
.,TRBJ1-1,.,TRBV19,TGTGCCAGTGGAGCTCAAGCTTTCTTT,CASGAQAFF
TRBD1,TRBJ1-1,.,TRBV29-1,TGCAGCGGACAGGGGGGGTACACTGAAGCTTTCTTT,CSGQGGYTEAFF
.,TRBJ1-1,.,TRBV5-5,TGTGCCAGCAGCGACCAGGCCCTTGAAGCTTTCTTT,CASSDQALEAFF
.,TRBJ1-2,.,TRBV6-1,TGTGCCAGCAGTGAAGGCCCCCGGAGCTATGGCTACACCTTC,CASSEGPRSYGYTF
.,TRBJ1-6,.,TRBV6-5,TGTGCCAGCAGTCGGAGCAGGGGTAATTCACCCCTCCACTTT,CASSRSRGNSPLHF
TRBD2,TRBJ2-7,.,TRBV5-1,TGCGCCAGCAGCTTGGTAGCGGGGGCCTCCTACGAGCAGTACTTC,CASSLVAGASYEQYF
TRBD2,TRBJ2-1,few,TRBV6-4,TGTGCCAGCAGCGTCCTAGCGGGGGGCAACAATGAGCAGTTCTTC,CASSVLAGGNNEQFF
.,TRBJ2-3,.,TRBV28,TGTGCCAGCACGGGTGGGGCCCGGACAGATACGCAGTATTTT,CASTGGARTDTQYF
.,TRBJ1-1,.,TRBV2,TGTGCCAGCAGTGGAGACACTGAAGCTTTCTTT,CASSGDTEAFF
.,TRBJ2-5,.,TRBV20-1,TGCAGTGCTCCGTACCAAGAGACCCAGTACTTC,CSAPYQETQYF
.,TRBJ1-2,.,TRBV19,TGTGCCAGTACCCCAGCGGAGGGGAATGGCTACACCTTC,CASTPAEGNGYTF
.,TRBJ2-2,.,TRBV6-5,TGTGCCAGCAGGTGGCAGGCCGCGAACACCGGGGAGCTGTTTTTT,CASRWQAANTGELFF
.,TRBJ1-4,.,TRBV12-5,TGTGCTAGTGGTTTGTTCAAAACAGGAATTAATGAAAAACTGTTTTTT,CASGLFKTGINEKLFF
TRBD1,TRBJ1-2,.,TRBV5-6,TGTGCCAGCAGCCAGGGACAGGACGGGGGCTACACCTTC,CASSQGQDGGYTF
TRBD1,TRBJ1-2,.,TRBV2,TGTGCCAGCAGCGATCCGGGACAGGGAAGGAAAGGCTACACCTTC,CASSDPGQGRKGYTF
TRBD2,TRBJ2-2,.,TRBV2,TGTGCCAGCAGTGAGGCTAGCGGGGGAACCGGGGAGCTGTTTTTT,CASSEASGGTGELFF
TRBD1,TRBJ1-4,.,TRBV2,TGTGCCAGCGTGAGGACAGGGGCTAATGAAAAACTGTTTTTT,CASVRTGANEKLFF
.,TRBJ1-5,once,TRBV2,TGTGCCAGCAACCCGGGGAGCAATCAGCCCCAGCATTTT,CASNPGSNQPQHF
TRBD1,TRBJ1-6,.,TRBV7-2,TGTGCCAGCAGGACCGGGACAGGGACCTATAATTCACCCCTCCACTTT,CASRTGTGTYNSPLHF
.,TRBJ2-1,once,TRBV3-1/TRBV3-2,TGTGCCAGCAGCCAAGTGGCGGGGAGCTCCTACAATGAGCAGTTCTTC,CASSQVAGSSYNEQFF
TRBD1,TRBJ1-2,.,TRBV13,TGTGCCAGCAGCTCGGCGGGACAGAAAGGGGAAGGCTACACCTTC,CASSSAGQKGEGYTF
TRBD1,TRBJ1-2,many,TRBV5-1,TGCGCCAGCAGCTTGGCCGGGACAGGCGGGGGCTACACCTTC,CASSLAGTGGGYTF
.,TRBJ1-3,.,TRBV28,TGTGCCAGCAGTTTATGGCGTCAGGCCAGCTCTGGAAACACCATATATTTT,CASSLWRQASSGNTIYF
.,TRBJ1-2,few,TRBV6-5,TGTGCCAGCAGTTACCCAGATAGGGGCAGCGAGAGGAGCTACACCTTC,CASSYPDRGSERSYTF
.,TRBJ1-3,.,TRBV28,TGTGCCAGCAGAACAGTCAACTCTGGAAACACCATATATTTT,CASRTVNSGNTIYF
.,TRBJ1-6,.,TRBV3-1/TRBV3-2,TGTGCCAGCAGCCAAGATTGGCAGGGGCGATCACCCCTCCACTTT,CASSQDWQGRSPLHF
.,TRBJ2-1,.,TRBV9,TGTGCCAGCAGCCCGGGACTGATGATTTACAATGAGCAGTTCTTC,CASSPGLMIYNEQFF
TRBD1,TRBJ1-6,few,TRBV5-1,TGCGCCAGCAGCGCACAACAGGGGTTAGGTTCACCCCTCCACTTT,CASSAQQGLGSPLHF
.,TRBJ1-3,few,TRBV6-1,TGTGCCAGCAGTGATGGGCCGACAATCACTGGAAACACCATATATTTT,CASSDGPTITGNTIYF
.,TRBJ1-6,.,TRBV19,TGTGCCAGTACCCCCGGACAGATAATTTCACCCCTCCACTTT,CASTPGQIISPLHF
.,TRBJ2-1,.,TRBV5-4,TGTGCCAGCAGCTTGGATTCGGGGGGCTCCAATGAGCAGTTCTTC,CASSLDSGGSNEQFF